The rows below give T cell receptor beta chains drawn from one sample of a study of blood T cell repertoires in COVID-19. Produced via immunoSEQ multiplex PCR; TCRdb's table is partial and in-frame only. The sample includes 250,000 or so clones, around 84% seen only once; the top ten take 3.4%. The sample consisted of peripheral blood. Receptors were obtained from a woman aged 18-35 years with acute or convalescent COVID-19. Each CDR3 is given with its conserved first and last residue. The D gene is left open where the match is weak. Size values are once, few and many counts, or a class for expanded clones, and some rows have none.

NA	TRBV10-3	TRBJ1-6	16	TRBD1	TGTGCCATCAGTGAGTTGGGGACAGTTGATAATTCACCCCTCCACTTT	CAISELGTVDNSPLHF
NA	TRBV5-1	TRBJ2-1	14	TRBD1	TGCGCCAGCAGCTTAGAGACAGGGTACAATGAGCAGTTCTTC	CASSLETGYNEQFF
NA	TRBV6-5	TRBJ1-3	16	TRBD1	TGTGCCAGCAGTTACTCCGGGACAGGGTCTGGAAACACCATATATTTT	CASSYSGTGSGNTIYF
NA	TRBV5-1	TRBJ1-1	13	TRBD1	TGCGCCAGCAGCCTAGACCCAGGGGGTGAAGCTTTCTTT	CASSLDPGGEAFF
NA	TRBV19	TRBJ1-1	14	NA	TGTGCCAGTAGCCCACAGGTGAGGAACACTGAAGCTTTCTTT	CASSPQVRNTEAFF
NA	TRBV7-8	TRBJ1-4	17	NA	TGTGCCAGCAGCTTAGCGTGGGGCGACTCGGGTAATGAAAAACTGTTTTTT	CASSLAWGDSGNEKLFF
NA	TRBV10-3	TRBJ2-1	13	NA	TGTGCCATCCGGGGGACAGCCTACAATGAGCAGTTCTTC	CAIRGTAYNEQFF
NA	TRBV6-1	TRBJ1-2	15	TRBD1	TGTGCCAGCAGTGAAATGGACAGGGACGACTATGGCTACACCTTC	CASSEMDRDDYGYTF
NA	TRBV3-1/TRBV3-2	TRBJ2-1	14	NA	TGTGCCAGCAGCCAAGTTCCCGGGATAGAGAAGCAGTTCTTC	CASSQVPGIEKQFF
NA	TRBV29-1	TRBJ2-7	10	NA	TGCAGCGTTCGTAACTACGAGCAGTACTTC	CSVRNYEQYF
NA	TRBV19	TRBJ1-4	13	NA	TGTGCCAGTAATGTTGGCCCCGGGGAAAAACTGTTTTTT	CASNVGPGEKLFF
NA	TRBV11-2	TRBJ2-3	17	TRBD2	TGTGCCAGCAGCTTAATGGTAGCGGGAGGTCTGTCAGATACGCAGTATTTT	CASSLMVAGGLSDTQYF
NA	TRBV12-3/TRBV12-4	TRBJ2-7	13	NA	TGTGCCAGCAGCCTTGGAGGCCCCTACGAGCAGTACTTC	CASSLGGPYEQYF
few	TRBV5-1	TRBJ2-2	15	NA	TGCGCCAGCAGCTCAGGGTTGCGGAACACCGGGGAGCTGTTTTTT	CASSSGLRNTGELFF
NA	TRBV19	TRBJ2-3	14	NA	TGTGCCAGTAGCCGTTGGGGAGTGACAGATACGCAGTATTTT	CASSRWGVTDTQYF
NA	TRBV23-1	TRBJ2-1	17	TRBD2	TGCGCCAGCAGTCCGGCGACTAGCAAGAGCTCCTACAATGAGCAGTTCTTC	CASSPATSKSSYNEQFF
NA	TRBV6-5	TRBJ2-5	16	TRBD1	TGTGCCAGCAGTTTCCAACCGGGACAGGGGAGGGAGACCCAGTACTTC	CASSFQPGQGRETQYF
NA	TRBV27	TRBJ1-4	14	NA	TGTGCCAGCAGCCGGGGAGATTTTAGTGAAAAACTGTTTTTT	CASSRGDFSEKLFF
once	TRBV10-3	TRBJ1-2	14	NA	TGTGCCATCAGTGAGCGGGACACCTCCTATGGCTACACCTTC	CAISERDTSYGYTF
NA	TRBV6-5	TRBJ2-1	14	NA	TGTGCCAGCAGGCGAAACAGGGAGGGAAATGAGCAGTTCTTC	CASRRNREGNEQFF
NA	TRBV5-1	TRBJ2-7	16	TRBD2	TGCGCCAGCAGCTTAAGGGGGACTAGCGACACCTACGAGCAGTACTTC	CASSLRGTSDTYEQYF
few	TRBV6-6	TRBJ2-7	15	TRBD2	TGTGCCAGCAGACCTAGCGGGCCGAGCTCCTACGAGCAGTACTTC	CASRPSGPSSYEQYF
once	TRBV5-5	TRBJ2-5	14	NA	TGTGCCAGCAGCTTGTTGTGGACTCAAGAGACCCAGTACTTC	CASSLLWTQETQYF
NA	TRBV5-1	TRBJ1-3	14	TRBD1	TGCGCCAGCAGCCAGGGGGACCTGGGAAACACCATATATTTT	CASSQGDLGNTIYF
once	TRBV4-1	TRBJ2-5	16	NA	TGCGCCAGCAGCCAGGATGTAACAGGATACCAAGAGACCCAGTACTTC	CASSQDVTGYQETQYF
NA	TRBV16	TRBJ1-5	15	TRBD1	TGTGCCAGCAGCACGGCGGGACAGGGGGGTCAGCCCCAGCATTTT	CASSTAGQGGQPQHF
once	TRBV27	TRBJ2-3	19	TRBD2	TGTGCCAGCAGTCCTTATATCCCCGGAGCGGGAGGGCCGGCAGATACGCAGTATTTT	CASSPYIPGAGGPADTQYF
NA	TRBV7-6	TRBJ2-3	17	NA	TGTGCCAGCAGCAAGGGCGAGCCAGGGGGGCACACAGATACGCAGTATTTT	CASSKGEPGGHTDTQYF
NA	TRBV5-8	TRBJ2-1	14	NA	TGTGCCAGCAGCCTGTCCGGGACCTACAATGAGCAGTTCTTC	CASSLSGTYNEQFF
NA	TRBV3-1/TRBV3-2	TRBJ2-1	18	NA	TGTGCCAGCAGCCAAGGTTTAGGGGTTTTATCCTCCTACAATGAGCAGTTCTTC	CASSQGLGVLSSYNEQFF
NA	TRBV5-1	TRBJ1-1	14	NA	TGCGCCAGCAGCTTGGGGCAGGCAAACACTGAAGCTTTCTTT	CASSLGQANTEAFF
NA	TRBV16	TRBJ2-7	13	NA	TGTGCCAGCAGCCAGTCGGACAGCTACGAGCAGTACTTC	CASSQSDSYEQYF
NA	TRBV5-1	TRBJ2-3	16	TRBD2	TGCGCCAGCAGGGCTACTAGCGGGACAAGCACAGATACGCAGTATTTT	CASRATSGTSTDTQYF
few	TRBV7-2	TRBJ2-1	17	TRBD2	TGTGCCAGCAGCTTGGGCAGGGCTGGGCTAGCGGAGTTTAAGCAGTTCTTC	CASSLGRAGLAEFKQFF
few	TRBV5-1	TRBJ1-5	15	NA	TGCGCCAGCAGCTCTTCGGGGGACGGCAATCAGCCCCAGCATTTT	CASSSSGDGNQPQHF
few	TRBV12-3/TRBV12-4	TRBJ1-2	13	NA	TGTGCCAGCAGTCCTTCGGGGAATTATGGCTACACCTTC	CASSPSGNYGYTF
NA	TRBV6-1	TRBJ2-1	17	TRBD2	TGTGCCAGCAGTGAAGCGCGACTAGCGGACCCCTACAATGAGCAGTTCTTC	CASSEARLADPYNEQFF
NA	TRBV28	TRBJ2-1	14	NA	TGTGCCAGCAGTTCCTTCACGGGATACAATGAGCAGTTCTTC	CASSSFTGYNEQFF
once	TRBV14	TRBJ2-3	16	NA	TGTGCCAGCAGCCAACAGGCGTCCATTAGCACAGATACGCAGTATTTT	CASSQQASISTDTQYF
NA	TRBV7-2	TRBJ2-6	15	NA	TGTGCCAGCAGCTTAGGTCGGGGTGGGGCCAACGTCCTGACTTTC	CASSLGRGGANVLTF
NA	TRBV24-1	TRBJ1-5	15	NA	TGTGCCACCAGTGATCCCTCTACGGGCAATCAGCCCCAGCATTTT	CATSDPSTGNQPQHF
once	TRBV7-2	TRBJ2-5	15	NA	TGTGCCAGCAGCTTAGTGGGAGCTACTCAAGAGACCCAGTACTTC	CASSLVGATQETQYF
NA	TRBV6-5	TRBJ2-1	15	TRBD2	TGTGCCAGCAGTTACTCTGCGGGGGAGTACAATGAGCAGTTCTTC	CASSYSAGEYNEQFF
NA	TRBV6-2/TRBV6-3	TRBJ2-3	15	TRBD1	TGTGCCAGCAGCCAGACAGGGGCCGTGGCAGATACGCAGTATTTT	CASSQTGAVADTQYF
NA	TRBV6-5	TRBJ1-2	14	NA	TGTGCCAGCAGGGGAGGGGGGATCTACTATGGCTACACCTTC	CASRGGGIYYGYTF
NA	TRBV10-3	TRBJ2-7	15	TRBD1	TGTGCCATCAGTGTTGGGGACAGGGCTGACGACGAGCAGTACTTC	CAISVGDRADDEQYF
NA	TRBV10-2	TRBJ1-2	17	NA	TGCGCCAGCAGTGAGTCGGCCCCTAGACAGGTATCAGGGGGCTACACCTTC	CASSESAPRQVSGGYTF
NA	TRBV15	TRBJ1-1	13	NA	TGTGCCACGGGTGGAGGCCTTGGCACTGAAGCTTTCTTT	CATGGGLGTEAFF
NA	TRBV11-1	TRBJ2-1	15	TRBD1	TGTGCCAGCAGCTTCGACAGGGGATCCTACAATGAGCAGTTCTTC	CASSFDRGSYNEQFF
NA	TRBV15	TRBJ2-4	16	NA	TGTGCCACCAGCAGAGATTTCGGGCAGGGCCAAAACATTCAGTACTTC	CATSRDFGQGQNIQYF
few	TRBV6-5	TRBJ2-1	13	NA	TGTGCCAGCACGGAGAGTTCCTACAATGAGCAGTTCTTC	CASTESSYNEQFF
NA	TRBV7-2	TRBJ1-5	15	NA	TGTGCCAGCAGCTTAACCCCTGCGAGCAATCAGCCCCAGCATTTT	CASSLTPASNQPQHF
once	TRBV5-6	TRBJ1-6	11	NA	TGTGCCAGCAGCCGCGGAGGGTCCCTCCACTTT	CASSRGGSLHF
NA	TRBV11-2	TRBJ1-2	15	TRBD1	TGTGCCAGCAGCTTAGGCGGGACAGCTAACTATGGCTACACCTTC	CASSLGGTANYGYTF
NA	TRBV12-3/TRBV12-4	TRBJ1-1	13	NA	TGTGCCAGCAGTTTAGGGGGAGTGGATGAAGCTTTCTTT	CASSLGGVDEAFF
NA	TRBV29-1	TRBJ2-7	14	NA	TGCAGCGTTGGTCGTTTGGGCAGGTTCTACGAGCAGTACTTC	CSVGRLGRFYEQYF
once	TRBV28	TRBJ2-7	18	NA	TGTGCCAGCAGTGGAACAGGGCCCATCGAGGGAGGGTACTACGAGCAGTACTTC	CASSGTGPIEGGYYEQYF
NA	TRBV14	TRBJ1-1	14	NA	TGTGCCAGCAGCCAACAGGGGCAGGTCACTGAAGCTTTCTTT	CASSQQGQVTEAFF
NA	TRBV5-1	TRBJ2-7	13	TRBD2	TGCGCCAGCAGCTGGGGAGGGACTTACGAGCAGTACTTC	CASSWGGTYEQYF
once	TRBV2	TRBJ2-1	17	TRBD2	TGTGCCAGCAGTGAAGGTTTCGGGCTAGCGGGTCCCAATGAGCAGTTCTTC	CASSEGFGLAGPNEQFF